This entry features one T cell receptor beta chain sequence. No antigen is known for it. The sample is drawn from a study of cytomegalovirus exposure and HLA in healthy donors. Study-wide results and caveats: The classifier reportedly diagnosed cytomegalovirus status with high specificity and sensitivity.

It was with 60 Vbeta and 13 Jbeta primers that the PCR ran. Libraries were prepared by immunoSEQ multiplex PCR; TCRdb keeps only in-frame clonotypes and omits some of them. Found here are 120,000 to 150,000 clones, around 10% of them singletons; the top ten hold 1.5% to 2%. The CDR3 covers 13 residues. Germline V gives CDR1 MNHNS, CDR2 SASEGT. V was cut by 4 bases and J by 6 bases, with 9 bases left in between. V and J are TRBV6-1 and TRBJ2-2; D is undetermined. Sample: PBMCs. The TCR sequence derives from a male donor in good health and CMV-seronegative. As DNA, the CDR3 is TGTGCCAGCAGTGTGAGAGAAGCCGGGGAGCTGTTTTTT. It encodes CASSVREAGELFF.